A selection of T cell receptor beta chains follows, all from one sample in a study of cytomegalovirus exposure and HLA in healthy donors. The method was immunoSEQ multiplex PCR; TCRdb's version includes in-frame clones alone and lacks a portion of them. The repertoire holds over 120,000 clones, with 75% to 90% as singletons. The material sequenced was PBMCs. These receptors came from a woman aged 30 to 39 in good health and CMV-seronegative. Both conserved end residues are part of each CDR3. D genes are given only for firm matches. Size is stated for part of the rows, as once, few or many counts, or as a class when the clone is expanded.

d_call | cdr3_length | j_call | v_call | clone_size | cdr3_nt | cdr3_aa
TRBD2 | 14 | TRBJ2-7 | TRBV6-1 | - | TGTGCCAGCATGGCTAGCGGGATTCTCGACGAGCAGTACTTC | CASMASGILDEQYF
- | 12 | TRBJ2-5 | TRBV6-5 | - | TGTGCCAGCAGAGCGGGTATAAGGGAGCAGTACTTC | CASRAGIREQYF
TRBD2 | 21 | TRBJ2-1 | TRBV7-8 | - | TGTGCCAGCAGTCACAAAATACGTCGGGAGGCCTTAACTGTCACCTACAATGAGCAGTTCTTC | CASSHKIRREALTVTYNEQFF
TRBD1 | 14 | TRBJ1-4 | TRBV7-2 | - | TGTGCCAGCAGCTTAAGGACAGGGGATGAAAAACTGTTTTTT | CASSLRTGDEKLFF
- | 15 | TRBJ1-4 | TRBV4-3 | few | TGCGCCAGCAGCTACGACACGGAAAGAAATGAAAAACTGTTTTTT | CASSYDTERNEKLFF
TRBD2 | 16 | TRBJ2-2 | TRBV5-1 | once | TGCGCCAGCAGCTTCCCTAGCGGGGGGGGCACCGGGGAGCTGTTTTTT | CASSFPSGGGTGELFF
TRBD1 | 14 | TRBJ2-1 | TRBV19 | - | TGTGCCAGTAGTATAACAGGGGTGCCAAATGAGCAGTTCTTC | CASSITGVPNEQFF
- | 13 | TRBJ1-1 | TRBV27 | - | TGTGCCAGCAGTTTCCTGCAGGGGACTGAAGCTTTCTTT | CASSFLQGTEAFF
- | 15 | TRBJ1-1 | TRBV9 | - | TGTGCCAGCAGCGTAAGTATGGACTGGAACACTGAAGCTTTCTTT | CASSVSMDWNTEAFF
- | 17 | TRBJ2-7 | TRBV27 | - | TGTGCCAGCAGCCCCTCCATCGGGCGCGCTTCAGGGTACGAGCAGTACTTC | CASSPSIGRASGYEQYF
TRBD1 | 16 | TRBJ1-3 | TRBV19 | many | TGTGCCAGTAGTGCAACAGGGGCGGCTTCTGGAAACACCATATATTTT | CASSATGAASGNTIYF
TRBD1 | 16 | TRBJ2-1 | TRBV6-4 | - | TGTGCCAGCAGTGCTTCTCCGGGACAGGGTCACAATGAGCAGTTCTTC | CASSASPGQGHNEQFF
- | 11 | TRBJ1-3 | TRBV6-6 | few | TGTGCCAGCAGTTACGGCGGCCTTAGGTATTTT | CASSYGGLRYF
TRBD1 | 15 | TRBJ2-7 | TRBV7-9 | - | TGTGCCAGCAGTTCAACCGGGACAGGGTGGTACGAGCAGTACTTC | CASSSTGTGWYEQYF
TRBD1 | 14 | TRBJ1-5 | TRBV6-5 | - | TGTGCCAGCAGAGCGGACAGGGATAAGCAGCCCCAGCATTTT | CASRADRDKQPQHF
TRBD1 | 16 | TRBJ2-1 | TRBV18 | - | TGTGCCAGCTCACCCTTCGGGACAGGGGGTCGTAGTGAGCAGTTCTTC | CASSPFGTGGRSEQFF
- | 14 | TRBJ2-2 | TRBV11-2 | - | TGTGCCAGCAGCTTACAGGGTAACACCGGGGAGCTGTTTTTT | CASSLQGNTGELFF
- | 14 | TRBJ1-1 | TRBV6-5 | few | TGTGCCAGCAGTCTCGGACAGCAGACCACTGAAGCTTTCTTT | CASSLGQQTTEAFF
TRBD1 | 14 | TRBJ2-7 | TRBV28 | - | TGTGCCAGCGGAGACAGGGGATATAGCTACGAGCAGTACTTC | CASGDRGYSYEQYF
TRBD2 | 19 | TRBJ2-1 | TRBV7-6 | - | TGTGCCAGCAGCTTAGAAGAGACTAGCGGGACCAGCTCCTACAATGAGCAGTTCTTC | CASSLEETSGTSSYNEQFF
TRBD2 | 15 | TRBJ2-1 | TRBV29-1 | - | TGCAGCGTGGCCCATCGACTAGCGGGAGAGACTGAGCAGTTCTTC | CSVAHRLAGETEQFF
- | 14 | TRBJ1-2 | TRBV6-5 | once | TGTGCCAGCAGTCGGGTTGGGGGGAAGGAGGGCTACACCTTC | CASSRVGGKEGYTF
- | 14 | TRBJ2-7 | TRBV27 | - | TGTGCCAGCAGTTTATCGGAAGGGGCCTACGAGCAGTACTTC | CASSLSEGAYEQYF
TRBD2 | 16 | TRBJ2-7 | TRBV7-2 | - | TGTGCCAGCAGCCCAAGACTAGCGGGAGGTGGGTACGAGCAGTACTTC | CASSPRLAGGGYEQYF
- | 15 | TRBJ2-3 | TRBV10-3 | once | TGTGCCGTTTGTAATAGCTTAGGTCCCGCTGATACGCAGTATTTT | CAVCNSLGPADTQYF
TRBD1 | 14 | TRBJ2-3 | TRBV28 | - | TGTGCCAGCAGTTCGACAGGGGGCAGGGATACGCAGTATTTT | CASSSTGGRDTQYF
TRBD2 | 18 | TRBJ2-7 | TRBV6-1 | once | TGCGCCAGCAGTGAAAGGGGCTTTGAGCGGGACTTTACTTACGAGCAGTACTTC | CASSERGFERDFTYEQYF
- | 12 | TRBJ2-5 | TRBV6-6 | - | TGTGCCAGCACCTATAATTTGGAGACCCAGTACTTC | CASTYNLETQYF
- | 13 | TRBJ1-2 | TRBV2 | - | TGTGCCTCCGACCGGGGTTTCGACTATGGCTACACCTTC | CASDRGFDYGYTF
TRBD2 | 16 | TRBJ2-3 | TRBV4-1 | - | TGCGCCAGCCACAAGGGGAGCGGGATGGACACAGATACGCAGTATTTT | CASHKGSGMDTDTQYF
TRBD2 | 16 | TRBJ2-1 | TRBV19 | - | TGTGCCAGTAGTGGGACTAGCGGGAGGTCCTACAATGAGCAGTTCTTC | CASSGTSGRSYNEQFF
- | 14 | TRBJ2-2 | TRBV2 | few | TGTGCCAGCAGTGAACTCAGGGAGGTCGGGGAGCTGTTTTTT | CASSELREVGELFF
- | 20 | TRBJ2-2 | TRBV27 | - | TGTGCCAGCAGTTTTTTCCCCAACCACTTTAGGGGGACAAACACCGGGGAGCTGTTTTTT | CASSFFPNHFRGTNTGELFF
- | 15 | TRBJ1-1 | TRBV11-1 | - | TGTGCCAGCAGCTCATCAGGTTATTCGAACACTGAAGCTTTCTTT | CASSSSGYSNTEAFF
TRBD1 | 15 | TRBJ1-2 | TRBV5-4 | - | TGTGCCAGCAGCTTTGGACAGGGGGCTCACTATGGCTACACCTTC | CASSFGQGAHYGYTF
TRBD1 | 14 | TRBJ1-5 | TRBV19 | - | TGTGCCAGTAGTAACACAGGGGACGTTCAGCCCCAGCATTTT | CASSNTGDVQPQHF
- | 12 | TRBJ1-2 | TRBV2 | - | TGTGCCAGCAAGGAGAGGAGCTATGGCTACACCTTC | CASKERSYGYTF
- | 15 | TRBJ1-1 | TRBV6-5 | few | TGTGCCAGCAGTTACAGTTCGGGCAGGGACACTGAAGCTTTCTTT | CASSYSSGRDTEAFF
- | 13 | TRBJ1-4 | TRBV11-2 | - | TGTGCCAGCAGCCGCCAGACTAATGAAAAACTGTTTTTT | CASSRQTNEKLFF
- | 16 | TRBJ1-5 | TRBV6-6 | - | TGTGCCAGCAGTTATAGGCTTAGGAAGAGGGATCAGCCCCAGCATTTT | CASSYRLRKRDQPQHF
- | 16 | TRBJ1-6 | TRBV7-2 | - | TGTGCCAGCAGCTTAGGCATCCGGGATTATAATTCACCCCTCCACTTT | CASSLGIRDYNSPLHF
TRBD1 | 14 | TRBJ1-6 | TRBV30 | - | TGTGCCTGGACCCGACAGGGTGGGAATTCACCCCTCCACTTT | CAWTRQGGNSPLHF
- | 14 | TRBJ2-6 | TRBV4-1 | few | TGCGCCAGCAATCGGTTCCCTGGGGCCAACGTCCTGACTTTC | CASNRFPGANVLTF
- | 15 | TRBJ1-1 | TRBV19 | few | TGTGCCAGTAGCTATCAGGGGTCGGTGAACACTGAAGCTTTCTTT | CASSYQGSVNTEAFF
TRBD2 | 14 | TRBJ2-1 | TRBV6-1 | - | TGTGCCAGCAGGGAGCGGGGGCGAGGCAATGAGCAGTTCTTC | CASRERGRGNEQFF
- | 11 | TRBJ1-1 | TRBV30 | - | TGTGCCCGAGGGGGGAACACTGAAGCTTTCTTT | CARGGNTEAFF
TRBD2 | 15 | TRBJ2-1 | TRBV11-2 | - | TGTGCCAGCAGCTTAGATCGGCTAGCGGGGATTGAGCAGTTCTTC | CASSLDRLAGIEQFF
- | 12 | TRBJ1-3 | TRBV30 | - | TGTGCCTGGAGGCGGGTCGGAAACACCATATATTTT | CAWRRVGNTIYF
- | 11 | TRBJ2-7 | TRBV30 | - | TGTGCCTGGACAGGGGCCTACGAGCAGTACTTC | CAWTGAYEQYF
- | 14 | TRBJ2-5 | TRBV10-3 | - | TGTGCCATCAGTGAGTCGAGTCGATCAGAGACCCAGTACTTC | CAISESSRSETQYF
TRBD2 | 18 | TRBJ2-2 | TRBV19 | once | TGTGCCAGTGAGCGCCTCCGGACTAGCGCGCGAAACACCGGGGAGCTGTTTTTT | CASERLRTSARNTGELFF
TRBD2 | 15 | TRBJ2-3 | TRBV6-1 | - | TGTGCCAGCAGTAACAGCGGGGGGGAGGCAGATACGCAGTATTTT | CASSNSGGEADTQYF